The 13 T cell receptor beta chains in this list originate from one sample, sequenced in a study of cytomegalovirus exposure and HLA in healthy donors. Both 60 Vbeta primers and 13 Jbeta primers went into the PCR. The repertoire was sequenced with immunoSEQ multiplex PCR; TCRdb's copy has only in-frame clones and lacks some. This table has around 100,000 clones, 70% to 90% appearing once. The sequenced material came from PBMCs. The receptors shown here come from a middle-aged man in good health and CMV-seronegative.

The chain combines TRBV7-9 with TRBJ2-2; unclear D gene. Per germline, CDR1 SEHNR and CDR2 FQNEAQ (reference sequence). Trimming cost V 11 bases and J 7 bases, with 11 bases left between them. There are 11 residues in the CDR3. The DNA of the CDR3 is TGTGCCTCGGTGGTCGGCGGGGAGCTGTTTTTT. Its protein product is CASVVGGELFF.

The V call is TRBV29-1, the J call TRBJ2-7; the match to TRBD1 covers 9 bases. The CDR3 extends over 13 amino acids. Trimming cost V 3 bases and J 2 bases; bases outside gene matches: 2. Per the germline V gene, CDR1 is SQVTM and CDR2 is ANQGSEA. The CDR3 reads CSVEGQGTYEQYF. CDR3 nucleotide sequence: TGCAGCGTTGAGGGACAGGGCACCTACGAGCAGTACTTC.

V usage is TRBV7-3 and J usage is TRBJ2-1, with 12 positions matching TRBD2. The germline V gene encodes CDR1 SGHTA and CDR2 FQGTGA. The CDR3 contains 16 residues. With 4 bases clipped from V and 4 bases from J, the junction kept 5 bases outside the gene matches. CDR3 region: CASSSPLAGGYNEQFF. CDR3 nucleotide sequence: TGTGCCAGCAGCTCCCCTCTAGCGGGGGGGTACAATGAGCAGTTCTTC.

The chain is built from TRBV9 and TRBJ1-2; TRBD1 matches 7 bases. Losses at the gene ends were 0 bases for V and 4 bases for J; bases not matched to a gene: 3. CDR3 length: 14 residues. Germline V CDR1 and CDR2: SGDLS, YYNGEE. This chain's CDR3 is CASSVGTGVYGYTF. CDR3 DNA sequence: TGTGCCAGCAGCGTAGGAACAGGGGTCTATGGCTACACCTTC.

The genes are TRBV7-3 and TRBJ1-1; D not certain. There are 13 residues in the CDR3. V dropped 3 bases and J dropped 7 bases, with 12 bases sitting between them. CDR1 and CDR2 (germline): SGHTA, FQGTGA. In DNA form, the CDR3 reads TGTGCCAGCAGCTTCCTTTCCGGGTATGAAGCTTTCTTT. It yields the protein CASSFLSGYEAFF.

For this clone: The junction differs from germline at one of its ends, possibly a read error. The chain recombines TRBV29-1 with TRBJ1-4; 7 nucleotides agree with TRBD1. Germline V gene data show CDR1 as SQVTM and CDR2 as ANQGSEA. The CDR3 sequence is 13 residues long. The CDR3, as DNA: TGCAGCGTTGTCAGGGGGAGAGGTGAAAAACTGCTTTTT. It yields the protein CSVVRGRGEKLLF.

The genes are TRBV27 and TRBJ1-1, with 7 bases that match TRBD1. CDR1 is MNHEY, CDR2 SMNVEV, per germline (reference sequence). V was clipped by 4 bases and J by 7 bases; unmatched bases: 15. The CDR3 contains 16 residues. CDR3 in amino acids: CASSSSDRLDLHEAFF. The DNA for the CDR3 is TGTGCCAGCAGTTCCTCGGACAGGTTGGACCTACATGAAGCTTTCTTT.

The table lists this clone with a few counts. The chain carries TRBV18 and TRBJ1-6; 7 bases are a match to TRBD1. V lost 5 bases, J lost 0 bases, and 13 bases stayed unmatched. Per the germline V gene, CDR1 is KGHSH and CDR2 is LQKENI. The CDR3 covers 19 residues. Written as DNA, the CDR3 is TGTGCCAGCTCATCGGACCGGGACAGCCTGAGCTCCTATAATTCACCCCTCCACTTT. Its protein product is CASSSDRDSLSSYNSPLHF.

The V call is TRBV6-6, the J call TRBJ2-7, with 12 positions matching TRBD2. CDR1 is MNHNY and CDR2 is SVGAGI in the germline V gene (reference sequence). The V gene end was trimmed by 5 bases and the J gene end by 0 bases; junction bases not matched to a gene: 5. The CDR3 runs 16 residues. The CDR3 bases are TGTGCCAGCAGTGTCGGACTAGCGGGGAACTCCTACGAGCAGTACTTC. Amino acid sequence: CASSVGLAGNSYEQYF.

The V and J genes are TRBV18 and TRBJ1-4; weak D call: TRBD1 (5 bases). This CDR3 comprises 13 residues. CDR1 KGHSH and CDR2 LQKENI come from the germline V gene. V lost 5 bases and J lost 5, with 9 bases in between. The CDR3 DNA reads as TGTGCCAGCTCAGACAGTTTCAATGAAAAACTGTTTTTT. This sequence encodes CASSDSFNEKLFF.

This clone has a handful of counts. The chain is built from TRBV5-1 and TRBJ2-3; D remains unclear. Trimming stripped 4 bases from V and 4 bases from J, with 22 bases between. Germline assignment: CDR1 SGHRS and CDR2 YFSETQ. This CDR3 is 17 amino acids long. This chain's CDR3 is CASSKSALESAPDTQYF. CDR3 bases: TGCGCCAGCAGCAAAAGCGCCCTAGAATCCGCTCCAGATACGCAGTATTTT.

Remarks on this clone: The junction departs from the called germline gene at one end, perhaps through a read error. The chain's CDR3 is CASSLGGPRGEQYF. The CDR3 region has the DNA TGTGCCAGCAGTTTGGGCGGGCCTCGGGGCGAGCAGTACTTC. The V call is TRBV5-6, the J call TRBJ2-7, with D possibly TRBD2 on 5 matching bases. From germline, CDR1 is SGHDT and CDR2 YYEEEE. CDR3 size: 14 residues.

The chain joins TRBV6-6 to TRBJ1-5; 8 bases are shared with TRBD1. The ends lost 5 bases at V and 3 bases at J; junction bases unmatched: 9. Germline lookup yields CDR1 MNHNY and CDR2 SVGAGI (reference sequence). The CDR3 has 16 residues. In DNA form, the CDR3 reads TGTGCCAGCAGTCTCTCGACAGGGGACCACAATCAGCCCCAGCATTTT. Its protein product is CASSLSTGDHNQPQHF.